The source of this T cell receptor (beta chain) is a study of stem cell transplantation in POMP-related autoinflammatory disease. PRAID combined immunodeficiency and autoinflammation. Study-wide results and limits: In PRAID patients, the number of distinct TRB V-J gene pairings was restricted.

On this clone itself: Its antigen is not known. An end of the junction differs from the germline gene, which may be a read error.

The repertoire was sequenced with immunoSEQ multiplex PCR; TCRdb's copy has only in-frame clones and lacks some. The table lists more than 25,000 clones, about 91% of them singletons, with under 0.75% in the top ten. The V gene's germline CDR1 is SSHAT and CDR2 FNYEAQ (reference sequence). The CDR3 has 19 amino acids. The gene calls are TRBV7-7 and TRBJ2-4; maybe TRBD2 (6 bases). Material: CD4+ T cells from PBMCs, obtained before stem cell transplantation. The sequence came from a human donor with POMP-related autoinflammation and immune dysregulation (PRAID). In DNA form, the CDR3 reads TGTGCTAGCAGCTTAGCGGTGGGAGGAGGGGCCATAGCCAAAAACATTCAGTACTTC. Translating it yields CASSLAVGGGAIAKNIQYF. The full variable domain, rest sourced from reference TRBV7-7 and TRBJ2-4, is GAGVSQSPRYKVTKRGQDVTLRCDPISSHATLYWYQQALGQGPEFLTYFNYEAQPDKSGLPSDRFSAERPEGSISTLTIQRTEQRDSAMYRCASSLAVGGGAIAKNIQYFGAGTRLSVL.